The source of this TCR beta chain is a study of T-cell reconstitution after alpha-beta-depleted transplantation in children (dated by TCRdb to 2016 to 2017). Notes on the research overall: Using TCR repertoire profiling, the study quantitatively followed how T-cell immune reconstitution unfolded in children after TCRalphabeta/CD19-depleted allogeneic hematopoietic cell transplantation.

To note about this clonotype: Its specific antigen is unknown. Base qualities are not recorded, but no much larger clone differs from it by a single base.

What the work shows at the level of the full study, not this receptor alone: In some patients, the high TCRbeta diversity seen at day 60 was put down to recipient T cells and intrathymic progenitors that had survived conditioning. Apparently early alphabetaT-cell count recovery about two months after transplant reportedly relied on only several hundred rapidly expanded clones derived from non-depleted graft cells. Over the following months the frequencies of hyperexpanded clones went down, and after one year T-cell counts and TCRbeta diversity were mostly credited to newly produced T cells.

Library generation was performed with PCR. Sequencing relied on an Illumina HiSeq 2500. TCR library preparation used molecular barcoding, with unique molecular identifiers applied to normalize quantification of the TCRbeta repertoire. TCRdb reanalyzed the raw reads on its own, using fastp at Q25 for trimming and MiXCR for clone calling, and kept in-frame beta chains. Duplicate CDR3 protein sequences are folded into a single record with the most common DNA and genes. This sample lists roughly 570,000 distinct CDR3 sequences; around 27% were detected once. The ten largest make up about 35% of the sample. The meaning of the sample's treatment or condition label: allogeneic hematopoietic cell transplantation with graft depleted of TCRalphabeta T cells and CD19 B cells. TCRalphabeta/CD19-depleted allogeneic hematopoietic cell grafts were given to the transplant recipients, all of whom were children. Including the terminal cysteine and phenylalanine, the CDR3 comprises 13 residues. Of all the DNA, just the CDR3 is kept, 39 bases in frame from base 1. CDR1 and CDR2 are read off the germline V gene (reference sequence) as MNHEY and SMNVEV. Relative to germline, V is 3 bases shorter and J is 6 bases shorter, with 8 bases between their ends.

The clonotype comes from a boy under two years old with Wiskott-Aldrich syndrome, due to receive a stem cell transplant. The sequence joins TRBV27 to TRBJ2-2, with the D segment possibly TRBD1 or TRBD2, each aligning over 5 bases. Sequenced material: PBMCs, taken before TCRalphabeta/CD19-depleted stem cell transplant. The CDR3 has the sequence CASSFLGPGELFF. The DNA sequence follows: TGTGCCAGCAGTTTTTTGGGACCCGGGGAGCTGTTTTTT.